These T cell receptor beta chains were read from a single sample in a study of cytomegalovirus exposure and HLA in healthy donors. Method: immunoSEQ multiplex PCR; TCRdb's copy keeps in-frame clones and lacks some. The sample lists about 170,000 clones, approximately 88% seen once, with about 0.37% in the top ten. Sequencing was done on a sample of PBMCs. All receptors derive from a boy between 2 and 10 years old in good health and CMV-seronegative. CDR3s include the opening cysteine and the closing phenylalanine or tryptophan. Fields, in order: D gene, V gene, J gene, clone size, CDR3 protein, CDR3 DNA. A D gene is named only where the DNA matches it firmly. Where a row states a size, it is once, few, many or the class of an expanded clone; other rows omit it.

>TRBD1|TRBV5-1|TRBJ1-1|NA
CASSSTGTEASEAFF
TGCGCCAGCAGCAGCACCGGGACAGAAGCGTCTGAAGCTTTCTTT
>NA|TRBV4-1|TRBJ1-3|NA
CASSPGRQVGSGNTIYF
TGCGCCAGCAGCCCGGGGAGGCAGGTAGGCTCTGGAAACACCATATATTTT
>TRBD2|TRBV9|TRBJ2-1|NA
CASSTLAGGRYNEQFF
TGTGCCAGCAGCACCCTAGCGGGAGGGAGGTACAATGAGCAGTTCTTC
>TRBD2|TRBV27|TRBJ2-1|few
CASSLGTSGRRGEQFF
TGTGCCAGCAGCCTCGGGACTAGCGGGAGGCGGGGTGAGCAGTTCTTC
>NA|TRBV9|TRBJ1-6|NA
CASSPLGERSYNSPLHF
TGTGCCAGCAGCCCCCTTGGGGAGAGGTCCTATAATTCACCCCTCCACTTT
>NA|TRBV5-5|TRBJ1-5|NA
CASSLIWGGPSNQPQHF
TGTGCCAGCAGCTTGATCTGGGGGGGGCCTAGCAATCAGCCCCAGCATTTT
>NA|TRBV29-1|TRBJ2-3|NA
CSAQGGHTDTQYF
TGCAGCGCCCAGGGAGGCCACACAGATACGCAGTATTTT
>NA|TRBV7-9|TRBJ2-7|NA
CASRPPSAPSYEQYF
TGTGCCAGCAGACCCCCTAGCGCCCCATCCTACGAGCAGTACTTC
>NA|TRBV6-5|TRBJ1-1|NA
CASLTDRTMNTEAFF
TGTGCCAGCTTGACAGACCGAACCATGAACACTGAAGCTTTCTTT
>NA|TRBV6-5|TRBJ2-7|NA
CASRPHPPRVEQYF
TGTGCCAGCAGGCCACACCCCCCCAGGGTCGAGCAGTACTTC
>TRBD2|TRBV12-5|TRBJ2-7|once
CASVSYIGLAGVKPNEQYF
TGTGCTAGTGTTTCATATATAGGACTAGCGGGAGTTAAACCCAACGAGCAGTACTTC
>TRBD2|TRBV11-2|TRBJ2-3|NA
CASSLLREGQYF
TGTGCCAGCAGCTTACTCAGGGAGGGGCAGTATTTT
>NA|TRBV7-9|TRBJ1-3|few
CASSLFMDDRNRNTIYF
TGTGCCAGCAGCTTGTTTATGGACGACAGGAATCGAAACACCATATATTTT
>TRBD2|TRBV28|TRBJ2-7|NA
CASSLRLAGFSEQYF
TGTGCCAGCAGTTTAAGACTAGCGGGATTCAGCGAGCAGTACTTC
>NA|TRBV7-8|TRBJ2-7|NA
CASSLGRGYEQYF
TGTGCCAGCAGCTTAGGCAGGGGTTACGAGCAGTACTTC
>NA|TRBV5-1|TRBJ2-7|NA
CASSHGVLYEQYF
TGCGCCAGCAGCCACGGGGTACTCTACGAGCAGTACTTC
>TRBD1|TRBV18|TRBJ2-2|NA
CASSPPGTGETGELFF
TGTGCCAGCTCACCCCCCGGGACAGGGGAAACCGGGGAGCTGTTTTTT
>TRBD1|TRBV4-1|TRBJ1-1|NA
CASSPDGPTGGEAFF
TGCGCCAGCAGCCCCGATGGCCCGACAGGGGGCGAGGCTTTCTTT
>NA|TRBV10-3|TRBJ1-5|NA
CAISEAGASNQPQHF
TGTGCCATCAGTGAAGCAGGGGCTAGCAATCAGCCCCAGCATTTT
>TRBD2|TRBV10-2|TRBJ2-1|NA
CASSEGGTNNEQFF
TGCGCCAGCAGTGAGGGGGGGACTAACAATGAGCAGTTCTTC
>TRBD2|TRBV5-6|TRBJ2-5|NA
CASQIAGGHYQETQYF
TGTGCCAGCCAGATAGCGGGAGGGCATTACCAAGAGACCCAGTACTTC
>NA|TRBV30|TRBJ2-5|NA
CAWTLGLAETQYF
TGTGCCTGGACCCTAGGGCTAGCGGAGACCCAGTACTTC
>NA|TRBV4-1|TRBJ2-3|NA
CASSLSWASGTDTQYF
TGCGCCAGCAGCCTCAGCTGGGCTAGCGGCACAGATACGCAGTATTTT
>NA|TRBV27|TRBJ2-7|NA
CASSIGAGAGTYEQYF
TGTGCCAGCAGTATAGGGGCGGGGGCAGGGACCTACGAGCAGTACTTC
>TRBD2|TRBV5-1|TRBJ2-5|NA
CASSTGLAGGSETQYF
TGCGCCAGCAGCACGGGACTAGCGGGAGGCTCTGAGACCCAGTACTTC
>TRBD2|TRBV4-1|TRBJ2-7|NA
CASSHEGTSGGYEQYF
TGCGCCAGCAGCCATGAGGGGACTAGCGGGGGGTACGAGCAGTACTTC
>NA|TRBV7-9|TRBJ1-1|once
CASSLRGVEAFF
TGTGCCAGCAGCCTCAGGGGAGTTGAAGCTTTCTTT
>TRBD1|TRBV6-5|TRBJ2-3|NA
CASSYSPGGTDTQYF
TGTGCCAGCAGTTACTCTCCAGGGGGAACAGATACGCAGTATTTT
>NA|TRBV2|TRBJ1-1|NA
CASPEGERGTEAFF
TGTGCCAGCCCAGAGGGGGAAAGAGGCACTGAAGCTTTCTTT
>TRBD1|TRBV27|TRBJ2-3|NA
CASSFLPGGTDTQYF
TGTGCCAGCAGTTTCCTCCCAGGGGGTACAGATACGCAGTATTTT
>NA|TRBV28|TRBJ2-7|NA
CASSLNKRVTTWYFGYEQYF
TGTGCCAGCAGTTTAAACAAGAGAGTGACAACTTGGTATTTCGGCTACGAGCAGTACTTC
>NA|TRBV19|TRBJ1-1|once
CASSIRQKNTEAFF
TGTGCCAGTAGTATAAGACAGAAAAACACTGAAGCTTTCTTT
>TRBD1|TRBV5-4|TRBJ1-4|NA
CASSLGPGTGGEKLFF
TGTGCCAGCAGCTTGGGCCCCGGGACAGGGGGTGAAAAACTGTTTTTT
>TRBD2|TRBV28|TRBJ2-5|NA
CASSPEKKAGWNPETQYF
TGTGCCAGCAGCCCCGAAAAAAAAGCGGGATGGAACCCAGAGACCCAGTACTTC
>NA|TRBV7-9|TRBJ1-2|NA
CASSFDDRRPTGYTF
TGTGCCAGCAGCTTCGATGACAGGCGCCCAACTGGCTACACCTTC
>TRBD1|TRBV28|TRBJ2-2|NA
CASSQGTGEGGELFF
TGTGCCAGCAGTCAGGGGACAGGGGAGGGCGGGGAGCTGTTTTTT
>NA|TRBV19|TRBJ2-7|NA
CASSTPEVAYEQYF
TGTGCCAGTAGTACCCCCGAGGTGGCCTACGAGCAGTACTTC
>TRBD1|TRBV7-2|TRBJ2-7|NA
CASSPRQGGEQYF
TGTGCCAGCAGCCCAAGACAGGGCGGCGAGCAGTACTTC
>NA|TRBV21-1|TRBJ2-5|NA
CASSKDRGQETQYF
TGTGCCAGCAGCAAGGACAGGGGGCAAGAGACCCAGTACTTC